The 19 T cell receptor beta chains given below trace back to one sample, sequenced in a study of T cells in Graves' hyperthyroidism and ophthalmopathy. From RNA transcripts, TCR beta CDR3 regions were amplified. RT-PCR in the first round (using the HTBI primer set) targeted the TCR CDR3. Each CDR3 protein is one row after TCRdb ran MiXCR on the multiplex PCR reads. Seen here are fewer than 750,000 distinct CDR3 sequences, just over 45% observed once, and the top ten hold approximately 7.5%. Sample: peripheral blood or thyroid tissue (not recorded which). These receptors were obtained from a woman aged 18-29 years with Graves' hyperthyroidism.

CDR3 nucleotides: TGTGCCAGCTGTCTGATAGACGGGAGCGTAGATACGCAGTATTTT. Amino acid sequence: CASCLIDGSVDTQYF. This sequence joins TRBV27 and TRBJ2-3; D is perhaps TRBD2 (6 bases). The CDR3 extends over 15 amino acids. Trimming pared 8 bases from V and 5 bases from J, leaving 20 bases between. Germline loops: CDR1 MNHEY, CDR2 SMNVEV (reference sequence).

This clonotype was seen at least ten times. The chain combines TRBV6-1 with TRBJ1-5; D gene unclear. The CDR3 is made up of 16 amino acids. In germline, CDR1 is MNHNS, CDR2 SASEGT. Deletions cut 2 bases from V and 0 bases from J, with 11 bases between. The CDR3 here is CASSEFSGYSNQPQHF. For the CDR3, the DNA is TGTGCCAGCAGTGAATTTTCAGGTTATAGCAATCAGCCCCAGCATTTT.

In its sample, this clonotype was seen many times. The chain recombines TRBV11-2 with TRBJ2-7, with 7 bases fitting TRBD1. The V and J ends lost 1 base and 0 bases, in that order; junction bases with no gene match: 6. The CDR3 contains 16 residues. In germline, CDR1 is SGHAT, CDR2 FQNNGV. The CDR3 DNA is TGTGCCAGCAGCTTAGCGGGCAGGGGGATCTCCTACGAGCAGTACTTC. It translates to CASSLAGRGISYEQYF.

CDR3 in amino acids: CATSSAVWDNEQFF. CDR3 bases: TGTGCCACCAGCAGTGCCGTCTGGGATAATGAGCAGTTCTTC. The rearrangement uses TRBV15 and TRBJ2-1; D remains ambiguous. With 3 bases removed from V and 7 bases from J, the gap between germline ends came to 13 bases. This CDR3 region has 14 residues. From germline, CDR1 is LNHNV and CDR2 YYDKDF (reference sequence).

This clonotype was seen ten or more times. V is TRBV25-1 and J is TRBJ2-7; possible D gene TRBD1, 6 bases. This CDR3 comprises 14 residues. CDR1 is MGHDK, CDR2 SYGVNS, per germline. V was pared by 5 bases and J by 2 bases, with 13 bases between. CDR3 amino acids: CASSKMDSPYEQYF. CDR3 bases: TGTGCCAGCAGTAAAATGGACAGTCCCTACGAGCAGTACTTC.

Remarks on this clonotype: This may be a read error, as it is one base from a much larger clone. The chain links TRBV7-9 to TRBJ1-4; unclear D gene. Germline V gives CDR1 SEHNR, CDR2 FQNEAQ (reference sequence). Trimming cost V 4 bases and J 7 bases, with 16 bases left between them. The CDR3 is 15 amino acids. The CDR3 sequence: CASSSAGGIGEKLFF. The CDR3 coding sequence is TGTGCCAGCAGCTCGGCTGGAGGGATTGGTGAAAAACTGTTTTTT. The variable domain in full, with the rest retrieved from reference TRBV7-9 and TRBJ1-4, is DTGVSQNPRHKITKRGQNVTFRCDPISEHNRLYWYRQTLGQGPEFLTYFQNEAQLEKSRLLSDRFSAERPKGSFSTLEIQRTEQGDSAMYLCASSSAGGIGEKLFFGSGTQLSVL.

This clonotype was picked up many times. V and J are TRBV7-2 and TRBJ2-2, with TRBD1 identical over 9 bases. The V gene end was trimmed by 5 bases and the J gene end by 5 bases; junction bases not matched to a gene: 6. The CDR3 totals 15 residues. Germline V CDR1 and CDR2: SGHTA, FQGNSA. The chain's CDR3 is CASSTRQGGTGELFF. In DNA, the CDR3 is TGTGCCAGCAGCACCCGACAGGGGGGGACCGGGGAGCTGTTTTTT.

This clonotype was observed many times. V usage is TRBV29-1 and J usage is TRBJ1-1; 8 nucleotides match TRBD1. Unmatched junction bases numbered 9, after V lost 5 bases and J lost 4 bases. The CDR3 extends over 14 amino acids. Germline values: CDR1 SQVTM, CDR2 ANQGSEA. The CDR3 DNA follows: TGCAGCGTTTTCCGGACAGGGACGGGCACTGAAGCTTTCTTT. Translating gives CSVFRTGTGTEAFF.

The rearrangement joins TRBV30 to TRBJ2-5; TRBD2 aligns across 11 bases. With 4 bases clipped from V and 2 bases from J, the junction kept 3 bases outside the gene matches. Germline V gene sequence: CDR1 GTSNPN, CDR2 SVGIG (reference sequence). This CDR3 spans 14 amino acids. Here the CDR3 reads CAWNRLAGQETQYF. CDR3 nucleotides: TGTGCCTGGAATAGACTAGCGGGACAAGAGACCCAGTACTTC.

The V and J genes are TRBV2 and TRBJ2-7; D not certain. The germline V and J ends were trimmed by 4 bases and 7 bases, with 14 bases remaining between them. From germline, CDR1 is SNHLY and CDR2 FYNNEI. This CDR3 contains 13 residues. CDR3 protein: CASSAEVRREQYF. The CDR3 nucleotides read TGTGCCAGCAGTGCAGAAGTTCGCCGAGAGCAGTACTTC.

This clonotype came up many times. J is TRBJ1-1 and V is TRBV19; 7 bases fit TRBD1. Germline V CDR1 and CDR2: LNHDA, SQIVND (reference sequence). The CDR3 length is 14 residues. Trimming at V came to 5 bases and at J to 1 base, leaving 4 bases not matched to a gene. Written as DNA, the CDR3 is TGTGCCAGTAGTGCCGGGACAGAGAACACTGAAGCTTTCTTT. Protein sequence: CASSAGTENTEAFF.

The chain combines TRBV6-5 with TRBJ2-6; 7 nucleotides agree with TRBD2. Germline CDR1 MNHEY, CDR2 SVGAGI. This CDR3 has 15 amino acids. V shed 4 bases and J 5 bases; nucleotides not matched to a gene: 5. The CDR3 DNA reads as TGTGCCAGCAGTTCCCTGAGCGGGAGGGCCAACGTCCTGACTTTC. This sequence encodes CASSSLSGRANVLTF.

This clonotype was seen at least ten times. The genes are TRBV9 and TRBJ2-7; D is unresolved. With 0 bases removed from V and 1 base from J, the gap between germline ends came to 8 bases. The CDR3 has 14 residues. Germline assignment: CDR1 SGDLS and CDR2 YYNGEE. The CDR3 region has the DNA TGTGCCAGCAGCGTAGCCCCGGAATCCTACGAGCAGTACTTC. This translates into CASSVAPESYEQYF.

This chain uses TRBV29-1 with TRBJ1-4; D uncertain. Germline assignment: CDR1 SQVTM and CDR2 ANQGSEA. The CDR3 is made up of 14 amino acids. V was shortened by 8 bases and J by 0 bases, with 13 bases between the two germline ends. CDR3 sequence reads: CSSSWTATNEKLFF. CDR3 sequence (DNA): TGCAGCAGTTCCTGGACGGCAACTAATGAAAAACTGTTTTTT.

This clonotype has a count of ten or more. The V call is TRBV7-3, the J call TRBJ1-6, with D uncertain. The CDR3 extends over 13 amino acids. The V and J ends lost 2 bases and 7 bases respectively, with 6 bases between them. The V gene's germline CDR1 is SGHTA and CDR2 FQGTGA. CDR3 protein: CASSLLRNSPLHF. The CDR3 DNA is TGTGCCAGCAGCTTACTACGAAATTCACCCCTCCACTTT.

The V and J genes are TRBV19 and TRBJ1-2, with D possibly TRBD1 on 5 matching bases. The V end lost 5 bases, the J end lost 2 bases, and 21 bases lay between the germline ends. The CDR3 contains 17 residues. Germline values: CDR1 LNHDA, CDR2 SQIVND (reference sequence). Written as DNA, the CDR3 is TGTGCCAGTAGTGGCGGGGGGACCTTACTTTTGAACTATGGCTACACCTTC. Translated: CASSGGGTLLLNYGYTF.

About this clonotype: The conserved phenylalanine or tryptophan normally closing the CDR3 is absent here, so this likely arose from a read error. V gene TRBV6-4 combines with J gene TRBJ2-7, with unresolved D. This CDR3 has 13 amino acids. V was shortened by 6 bases and J by 2 bases, with 11 bases between the two germline ends. Germline CDR1 is MRHNA and CDR2 is SNTAGT. The CDR3 DNA is TGTGCCAGCAGCGTCGACCGAGCCTACGAGCAGTACCTC. Translation: CASSVDRAYEQYL.

This clonotype has at least ten counts. The chain carries TRBV13 and TRBJ2-7; 9 bases are a match to TRBD2. CDR1 is PRHDT, CDR2 FYEKMQ, per germline (reference sequence). The CDR3 is 15 amino acids. J lost 4 bases, V lost 0 bases, and 4 bases had no gene match. The CDR3 loop reads CASSLGTSGGYEQYF. The CDR3 nucleotides read TGTGCCAGCAGCTTAGGGACTAGCGGAGGGTACGAGCAGTACTTC.

This clonotype was counted at least ten times. The V gene is TRBV5-6, the J gene TRBJ2-7; 7 nucleotides match TRBD2. V dropped 5 bases and J dropped 2; count of bases not matched to a gene: 7. The CDR3 runs to 14 residues. The germline CDR1 and CDR2 sequences are SGHDT and YYEEEE. The CDR3 coding sequence is TGTGCCAGCAGGCAGCGGGACGGGACCTACGAGCAGTACTTC. This translates into CASRQRDGTYEQYF.